One sample yielded the 11 T cell receptor beta chains listed below, sequenced in a study of blood T cell repertoires in COVID-19. TCRdb's table, derived via immunoSEQ multiplex PCR, lists solely in-frame clones and lacks some. The sample shows a few hundred thousand clones, roughly 85% of them seen only once. Sequencing was carried out using peripheral blood. The source is a woman between 65 and 79 years old with COVID-19, enrolled during active disease.

CDR3 coding DNA: TGTGCCAGCAGCCCCGACAGGAGCAATCAGCCCCAGCATTTT. Encoded protein: CASSPDRSNQPQHF. The chain combines TRBV7-2 with TRBJ1-5, with D perhaps matching TRBD1 (6 bases). The CDR3 sequence is 14 residues long. The germline CDR1 and CDR2 sequences are SGHTA and FQGNSA. Trimming removed 5 bases at V and 1 base at J, with 9 bases between.

The gene calls are TRBV6-5 and TRBJ2-3, with D perhaps TRBD2 (6 bases). This CDR3 has 12 residues. Trimming pared 5 bases from V and 6 bases from J, leaving 9 bases between. Germline assignment: CDR1 MNHEY and CDR2 SVGAGI. CDR3 region: CASSSRGDTQYF. CDR3 sequence (DNA): TGTGCCAGCAGTAGTCGGGGGGATACGCAGTATTTT.

This clone showed up just once. The chain is built from TRBV4-2 and TRBJ1-1, with a possible D match to TRBD1 (5 bases). Per the germline V gene, CDR1 is LGHNA and CDR2 is YNFKEQ. The V and J ends lost 0 bases and 4 bases respectively, with 15 bases between them. The CDR3 spans 16 residues. CDR3 sequence (DNA): TGTGCCAGCAGCCAAGATAGAACAGGCCCTCTCACTGAAGCTTTCTTT. Amino acid sequence: CASSQDRTGPLTEAFF.

The chain employs TRBV7-2 and TRBJ1-6, with D possibly matching TRBD1 (5 bases). Trimming cost V 5 bases and J 11 bases, with 22 bases left between them. The germline CDR1 and CDR2 sequences are SGHTA and FQGNSA. The CDR3 contains 16 residues. CDR3 sequence reads: CASSPRVGGISPPLHF. CDR3 sequence (DNA): TGTGCCAGCAGCCCCCGTGTCGGGGGTATAAGTCCACCCCTCCACTTT.

The V gene is TRBV30, the J gene TRBJ1-1; D gene unclear. Trimming took 4 bases from V and 8 from J, leaving 17 bases between them. The germline V gene has CDR1 GTSNPN and CDR2 SVGIG (reference sequence). This CDR3 has 13 amino acids. CDR3 coding DNA: TGTGCCTGGACCCCCCGGGGAGGGTTCGAAGCTTTCTTT. Encoded protein: CAWTPRGGFEAFF.

V is TRBV29-1 and J is TRBJ2-3; 8 nucleotides agree with TRBD1. Trimming took 7 bases from V and 2 from J; bases not matched to a gene: 8. Germline CDR1 SQVTM, CDR2 ANQGSEA. CDR3 length: 14 amino acids. The DNA of the CDR3 is TGCAGCGGTCGGGACAGGCGGATCACAGATACGCAGTATTTT. Translating it yields CSGRDRRITDTQYF.

This clone was seen a handful of times. The rearrangement uses TRBV7-2 and TRBJ2-1, with 8 bases aligning to TRBD2. Looked up from germline, CDR1 is SGHTA and CDR2 is FQGNSA. The CDR3 has 16 amino acids. The J segment lost 9 bases and the V segment lost 4 bases, leaving 14 bases of the junction unmatched. This CDR3 reads CASSSHQLGREGEQFF. The CDR3 region has the DNA TGTGCCAGCAGCTCCCACCAACTAGGACGGGAGGGTGAGCAGTTCTTC.

This chain uses TRBV3-1 (or the pseudogene TRBV3-2) with TRBJ2-7; TRBD2 matches 15 bases. V was pared by 5 bases and J by 6 bases, with 8 bases of the junction left unmatched. The CDR3 is 16 residues long. The germline V gene encodes CDR1 LGHDT and CDR2 YNNKEL (reference sequence). In DNA form, the CDR3 reads TGTGCCAGCAGCTATCGGACTAGCGGGGGGGCAGGCGAGCAGTACTTC. Translation gives CASSYRTSGGAGEQYF.

Points on this clone: The sample contains more than one DNA sequence encoding this CDR3. The chain couples TRBV7-2 to TRBJ2-3; no clear D. V gave up 0 bases and J gave up 6 bases, with 7 bases separating them. The CDR3 consists of 13 residues. Germline V gene sequence: CDR1 SGHTA, CDR2 FQGNSA. CDR3 region: CASSLAAGDTQYF. Written as DNA, the CDR3 is TGTGCCAGCAGCTTAGCCGCCGGGGATACGCAGTATTTT.

The rearrangement uses TRBV19 and TRBJ2-7; 10 positions match TRBD1. This CDR3 has 16 residues. V dropped 3 bases and J dropped 0; count of bases not matched to a gene: 5. Per germline, CDR1 LNHDA and CDR2 SQIVND (reference sequence). The CDR3 protein is CASSIGTGVPSYEQYF. The CDR3 nucleotides read TGTGCCAGTAGTATTGGGACAGGGGTCCCCTCCTACGAGCAGTACTTC.

The chain recombines TRBV18 with TRBJ1-1; D is possibly TRBD1 (6 bases). The V gene lost 0 bases and the J gene lost 0 bases, with 11 bases spanning the gap. Germline CDR1 is KGHSH and CDR2 is LQKENI. The CDR3 runs to 16 residues. The CDR3 sequence: CASSPPRGGVNTEAFF. Here the CDR3 DNA reads TGTGCCAGCTCACCACCGCGGGGGGGCGTGAACACTGAAGCTTTCTTT.